This T cell receptor (beta chain) was sequenced in a study of shared clonotypes between healthy human individuals. Study context: The study drew on a couple of women and three men aged 18 to 49 as donors. Whole-study findings and limits: It was expected that sequencing depth would affect clonotype sharing among donors. Relative to memory subsets, naive subsets generally showed larger estimated richness.

As regards this clone: What it binds is not known.

This CDR3 comprises 15 residues. CDR1 is SEHNR, CDR2 FQNEAQ, per germline (reference sequence). V gave up 5 bases and J gave up 4 bases; unmatched junction bases: 9. Source study methods: Junction-only sequences without quality scores came from ImmunoSEQ, so filtering differed. Only in-frame clones appear in the TCRdb table, and some are missing; sequencing was by immunoSEQ multiplex PCR. The V and J calls and the clone size are those of that table, but D and trimming were determined from the DNA. The sample yields more than 2,000,000 clones, 85% to 95% seen once. The origin of this receptor is a man younger than 35 in good health. Some clones in this sample may be carry-over from other donors' samples. Sequencing used naive CD4+ T cells from PBMCs. Subset here: CD45RA+ positively selected. J is TRBJ2-5 and V is TRBV7-9, with TRBD1 matching 8 bases. The CDR3 DNA follows: TGTGCCAGCAGCAGCGACAGGGGCCGACTAGAGACCCAGTACTTC. Amino acids: CASSSDRGRLETQYF.